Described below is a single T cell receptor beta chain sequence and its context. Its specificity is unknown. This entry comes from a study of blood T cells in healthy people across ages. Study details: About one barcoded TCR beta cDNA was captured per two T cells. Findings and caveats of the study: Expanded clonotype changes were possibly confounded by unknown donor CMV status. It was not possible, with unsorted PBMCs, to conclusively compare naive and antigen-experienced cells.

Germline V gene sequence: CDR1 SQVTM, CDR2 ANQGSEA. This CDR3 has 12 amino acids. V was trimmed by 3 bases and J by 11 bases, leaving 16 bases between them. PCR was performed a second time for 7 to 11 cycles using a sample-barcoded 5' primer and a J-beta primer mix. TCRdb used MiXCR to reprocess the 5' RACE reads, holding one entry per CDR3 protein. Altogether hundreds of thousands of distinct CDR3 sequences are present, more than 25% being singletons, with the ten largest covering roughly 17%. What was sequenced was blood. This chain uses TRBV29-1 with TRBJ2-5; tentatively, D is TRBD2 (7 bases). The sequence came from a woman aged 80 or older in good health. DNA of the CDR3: TGCAGCGTTGAGGGAGGGGGGCTTGAGCAGTACTTC. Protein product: CSVEGGGLEQYF.